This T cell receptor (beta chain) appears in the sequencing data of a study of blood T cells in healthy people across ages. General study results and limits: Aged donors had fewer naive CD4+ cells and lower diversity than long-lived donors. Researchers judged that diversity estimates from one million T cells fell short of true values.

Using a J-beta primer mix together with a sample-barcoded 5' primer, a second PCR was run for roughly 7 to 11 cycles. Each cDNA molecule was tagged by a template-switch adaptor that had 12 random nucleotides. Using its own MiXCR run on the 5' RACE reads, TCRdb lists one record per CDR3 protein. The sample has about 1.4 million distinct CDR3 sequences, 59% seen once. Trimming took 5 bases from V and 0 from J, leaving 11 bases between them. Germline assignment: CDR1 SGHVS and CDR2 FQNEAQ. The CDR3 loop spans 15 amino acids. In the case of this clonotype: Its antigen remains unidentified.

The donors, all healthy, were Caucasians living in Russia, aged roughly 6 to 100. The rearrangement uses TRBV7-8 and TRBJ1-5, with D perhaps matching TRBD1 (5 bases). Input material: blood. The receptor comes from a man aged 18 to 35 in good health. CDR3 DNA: TGTGCCAGCAGCGTCGGGACCTCTAGCAATCAGCCCCAGCATTTT. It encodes CASSVGTSSNQPQHF.